This TCR beta chain appears in the sequencing data of a study of T cell changes during pregnancy in multiple sclerosis. Profiled with immunoSEQ multiplex PCR; TCRdb holds only in-frame clones, not every one. The sample shows roughly 100,000 clones, 91% of them seen only once. Per the germline V gene, CDR1 is KGHSH and CDR2 is LQKENI. The CDR3 consists of 16 residues. Trimming removed 5 bases at V and 2 bases at J, with 17 bases between. The chain is built from TRBV18 and TRBJ2-3, with a tentative D call TRBD2 (6 bases). The sequence derives from a female donor in good health, enrolled as a control in a pregnancy study. The sequencing here drew on peripheral blood, taken after pregnancy. CDR3 in amino acids: CASSMTHGGVTDTQYF. The CDR3 DNA sequence: TGTGCCAGCTCAATGACCCACGGGGGTGTCACAGATACGCAGTATTTT.